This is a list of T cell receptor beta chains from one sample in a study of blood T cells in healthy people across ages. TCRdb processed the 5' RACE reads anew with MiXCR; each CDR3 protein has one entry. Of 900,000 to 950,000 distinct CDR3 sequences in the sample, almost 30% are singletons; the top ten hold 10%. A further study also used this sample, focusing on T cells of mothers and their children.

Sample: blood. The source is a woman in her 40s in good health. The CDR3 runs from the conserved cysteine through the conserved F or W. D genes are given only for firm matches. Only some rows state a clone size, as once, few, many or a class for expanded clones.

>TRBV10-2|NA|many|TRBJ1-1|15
CASTTGLGQNTEAFF
TGCGCCAGTACCACAGGCCTGGGCCAGAACACTGAAGCTTTCTTT
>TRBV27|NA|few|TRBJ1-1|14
CASSWGLGAAEAFF
TGTGCCAGCAGCTGGGGATTGGGGGCGGCTGAAGCTTTCTTT
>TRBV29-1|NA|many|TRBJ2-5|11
CSVERVETQYF
TGCAGCGTTGAACGGGTGGAGACCCAGTACTTC
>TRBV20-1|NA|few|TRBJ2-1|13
CSATGAVRREQFF
TGCAGTGCTACGGGGGCGGTCCGGAGGGAGCAGTTCTTC
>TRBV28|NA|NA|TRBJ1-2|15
CASSGSPGFNYGYTF
TGTGCCAGCAGCGGGTCTCCAGGGTTTAACTATGGCTACACCTTC
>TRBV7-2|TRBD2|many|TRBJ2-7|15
CASSRLAGGQNEQYF
TGTGCCAGCAGCCGTCTAGCGGGGGGGCAAAACGAGCAGTACTTC
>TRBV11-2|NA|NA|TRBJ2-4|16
CASSLQGTLSYNEQYF
TGTGCCAGCAGTCTACAGGGAACCCTATCCTACAATGAGCAGTACTTC
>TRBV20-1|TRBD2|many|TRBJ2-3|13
CSAFSGGTDTQYF
TGCAGTGCCTTTAGCGGGGGCACAGATACGCAGTATTTT
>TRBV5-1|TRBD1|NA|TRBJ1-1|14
CASRHRTGDAEAFF
TGCGCCAGCAGGCACCGAACAGGGGACGCTGAAGCTTTCTTT
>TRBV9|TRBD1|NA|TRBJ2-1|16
CASSVDPGQGYNEQFF
TGTGCCAGCAGCGTGGATCCGGGACAGGGCTACAATGAACAGTTCTTC
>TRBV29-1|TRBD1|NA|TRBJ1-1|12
CSADDRGEVAFF
TGCAGCGCAGACGACAGGGGAGAAGTAGCTTTCTTT
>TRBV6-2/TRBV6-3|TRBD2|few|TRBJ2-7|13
CASRDGLAYEQYF
TGTGCCAGCAGAGACGGACTAGCCTACGAGCAGTACTTC
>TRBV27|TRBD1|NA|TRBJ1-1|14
CASSENRGHTEAFF
TGTGCCAGCAGTGAGAACAGGGGACACACTGAAGCTTTCTTT
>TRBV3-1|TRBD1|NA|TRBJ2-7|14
CASSLGTETYEQYF
TGTGCCAGCAGCTTGGGGACAGAGACCTACGAGCAGTACTTC
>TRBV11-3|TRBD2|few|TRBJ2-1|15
CASSALAGGHNEQFF
TGTGCCAGCAGCGCCCTAGCGGGGGGCCACAATGAGCAGTTCTTC
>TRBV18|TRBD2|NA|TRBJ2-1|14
CASSRIAGGNEQFF
TGTGCCAGCTCCCGGATAGCGGGGGGGAATGAGCAGTTCTTC
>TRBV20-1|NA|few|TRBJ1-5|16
CSARDPTRGGTQPQHF
TGCAGTGCTAGAGATCCGACGCGGGGGGGGACTCAGCCCCAGCATTTT
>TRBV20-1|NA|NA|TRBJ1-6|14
CSASPTGPNSPLHF
TGCAGTGCCTCACCGACAGGACCTAATTCACCCCTCCACTTT